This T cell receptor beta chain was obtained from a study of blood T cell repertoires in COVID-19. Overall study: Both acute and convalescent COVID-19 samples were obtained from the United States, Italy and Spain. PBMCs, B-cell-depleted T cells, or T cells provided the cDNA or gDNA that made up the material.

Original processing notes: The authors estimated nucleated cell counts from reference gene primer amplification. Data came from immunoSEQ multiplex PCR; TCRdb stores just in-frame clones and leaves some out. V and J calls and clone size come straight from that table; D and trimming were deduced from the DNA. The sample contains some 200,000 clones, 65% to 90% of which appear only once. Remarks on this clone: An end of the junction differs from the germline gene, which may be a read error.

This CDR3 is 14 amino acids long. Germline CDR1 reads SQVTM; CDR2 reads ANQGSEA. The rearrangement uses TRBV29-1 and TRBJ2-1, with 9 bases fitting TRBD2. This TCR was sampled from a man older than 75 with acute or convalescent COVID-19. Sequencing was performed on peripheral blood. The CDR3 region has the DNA TGCAGCGTTGTTACTAGCGGGTTCTACACTGAGCAGTTCTTC. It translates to CSVVTSGFYTEQFF.